The rows below give T cell receptor beta chains drawn from one sample of a study of regulatory T cells in long-lasting Graves disease. TCRdb ran MiXCR on the multiplex PCR reads and lists one entry per CDR3 protein. The sample lists some 460,000 distinct CDR3 sequences; roughly 15% were seen once. These data were also filed under a second study, of T cells in Graves' hyperthyroidism and ophthalmopathy.

This sample comprised peripheral blood mononuclear cells (PBMCs), obtained at new diagnosis, from a patient treated with antithyroid drugs. These receptor sequences come from a middle-aged man with Graves disease. CDR3s include the opening cysteine and the closing phenylalanine or tryptophan. The order of the fields is J gene, V gene, clone size, D gene, CDR3 DNA, CDR3 protein. D genes are given only for firm matches. Not all rows give a size; the values are once, few, many and, for expanded clones, a class.

>TRBJ2-1|TRBV6-2/TRBV6-3|-|TRBD1
TGTGCCAGCAGTTATAGGGCTATACCGGGACAGGCGACATACAATGAGCAGTTCTTC
CASSYRAIPGQATYNEQFF
>TRBJ2-1|TRBV3-1|many|TRBD2
TGTGCCAGCAGCCAAGACCGGCTAGCGGGAGGGAACTACAATGAGCAGTTCTTC
CASSQDRLAGGNYNEQFF
>TRBJ1-1|TRBV20-1|-|TRBD1
TGCAGTGCTACCGGGACAGGGCGGCGGACTGAAGCTTTCTTT
CSATGTGRRTEAFF
>TRBJ2-7|TRBV19|few|TRBD2
TGTGCCAGTAGTATAGTCAGCGGGGATGGGCGCGAGCAGTACTTC
CASSIVSGDGREQYF
>TRBJ1-4|TRBV29-1|-|-
TGCAGCGTAGGAGAGGCCAGGAATGAAAAACTGTTTTTT
CSVGEARNEKLFF
>TRBJ2-7|TRBV7-9|-|-
TGTGCCAGCAGCTTAAATCCCCACGAGCAGTACTTC
CASSLNPHEQYF
>TRBJ1-2|TRBV6-1|-|TRBD1
TGTGCCAGCAGGAGACAGGGTGACAGGGGAGGCTACACCTTC
CASRRQGDRGGYTF
>TRBJ2-3|TRBV5-1|many|TRBD2
TGCGCCAGCAGTTTAGGTGCTACTAGCGGGAGGGCCGATACGCAGTATTTT
CASSLGATSGRADTQYF
>TRBJ2-7|TRBV28|many|-
TGTGCCAGCAGTTTATATCGGCAGCTATACGAGCAGTACTTC
CASSLYRQLYEQYF
>TRBJ1-3|TRBV3-1|many|TRBD1
TGTGCCAGCAGCCTACGGACAGGAATGGGTGGAAACACCATATATTTT
CASSLRTGMGGNTIYF
>TRBJ2-5|TRBV5-1|many|TRBD2
TGCGCCAGCAGCTTCCGACTAGCGGGTACCCAAGAGACCCAGTACTTC
CASSFRLAGTQETQYF
>TRBJ2-1|TRBV6-5|many|-
TGTGCCAGCAGTTACACGGGGGAGTACAATGAGCAGTTCTTC
CASSYTGEYNEQFF
>TRBJ2-7|TRBV2|many|-
TGTGCCAGCAGTGTTGTTGGCGAGCAGTACTTC
CASSVVGEQYF
>TRBJ1-1|TRBV3-1|few|-
TGTGCCAGCAGCCTCTTCAATTTGGACACTGAAGCTTTCTTT
CASSLFNLDTEAFF
>TRBJ2-3|TRBV7-2|few|TRBD2
TGTGCCAGCAGCTTACGGACTAGCGGCCCCTTTAAGTATTTT
CASSLRTSGPFKYF
>TRBJ2-7|TRBV28|many|-
TGTGCCAGCAGTCCAACCCGGGCTGTATTCGAGCAGTACTTC
CASSPTRAVFEQYF
>TRBJ2-3|TRBV20-1|many|-
TGCAGTGCCCGGTGGGTCCGGGGGCCAGATACGCAGTATTTT
CSARWVRGPDTQYF
>TRBJ2-1|TRBV5-1|many|-
TGCGCCAGCAGCCCTGGTGGGGGTTCCCCTGGGGCTGAGCAGTTCTTC
CASSPGGGSPGAEQFF
>TRBJ2-7|TRBV2|many|TRBD2
TGTGCCAGCAGTGTCAGACTAGCGGGAGGGCCGAAAGAGCAGTACTTC
CASSVRLAGGPKEQYF
>TRBJ2-4|TRBV3-1|many|-
TGTGCCAGCAGCAAAGGGGTAGCCAAAAACATTCAGTACTTC
CASSKGVAKNIQYF
>TRBJ2-1|TRBV20-1|many|TRBD2
TGCAGTGCTAGGGGCCCGGGACTAGAGGGATTCTTC
CSARGPGLEGFF
>TRBJ1-5|TRBV3-1|-|-
TGTGCCAGCAGCCAAGAATTCCCAGACAGTGCTAGCAATCAGCCCCAGCATTTT
CASSQEFPDSASNQPQHF
>TRBJ1-6|TRBV11-2|many|-
TGTGCCAGCAGCTTAGATCTTACAGGGAGCAATTCACCCCTCCACTTT
CASSLDLTGSNSPLHF
>TRBJ2-2|TRBV28|once|-
TGTGCCAGCAGTCCCCCCGGGCGGATGAACACCGGGGAGCTGTTTTTT
CASSPPGRMNTGELFF
>TRBJ2-5|TRBV7-9|many|-
TGTGCCAGCAGCCGAGGGGGGGTACAAGAGACCCAGTACTTC
CASSRGGVQETQYF
>TRBJ2-3|TRBV29-1|few|TRBD2
TGCAGCGTTGAAGATAGCCTGCTCCTAGCGGGAGGGCCAGATACGCAGTATTTT
CSVEDSLLLAGGPDTQYF
>TRBJ2-1|TRBV19|-|-
TGTGCCAGTAGTATTCCCCCTTCCCTTGGGAGCTCCTACAATGAGCAGTTCTTC
CASSIPPSLGSSYNEQFF
>TRBJ1-5|TRBV10-3|few|-
TGTGCCATCAGTGAGTCGCGCGGAGGGGATAGCAATCAGCCCCAGCATTTT
CAISESRGGDSNQPQHF